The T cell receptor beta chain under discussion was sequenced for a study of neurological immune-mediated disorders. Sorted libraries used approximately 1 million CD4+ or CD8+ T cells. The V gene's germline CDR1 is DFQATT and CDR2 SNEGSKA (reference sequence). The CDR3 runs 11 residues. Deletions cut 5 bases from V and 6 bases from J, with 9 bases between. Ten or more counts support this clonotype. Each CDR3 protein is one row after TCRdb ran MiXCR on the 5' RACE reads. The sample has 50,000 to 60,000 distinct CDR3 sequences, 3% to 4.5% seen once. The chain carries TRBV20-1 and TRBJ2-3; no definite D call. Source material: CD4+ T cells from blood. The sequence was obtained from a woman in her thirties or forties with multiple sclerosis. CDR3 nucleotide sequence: TGCAGTGCTGCCCCGAGGGATACGCAGTATTTT. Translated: CSAAPRDTQYF.